The 11 T cell receptor beta chains given below trace back to one sample, sequenced in a study of HIV-infected children after antiretroviral therapy interruption. The TCR library was built from RNA with a 3' RACE protocol and unique molecular identifiers. Each CDR3 protein gets one entry after TCRdb re-called the 3' RACE reads with MiXCR. In the table there are tens of thousands of distinct CDR3 sequences, 6.5% of which are singletons. Documented treatment: PENTA 11 planned treatment interruption arm or continuous ART arm. The sequences come from CD45RA+ CD4+ T cells from PBMCs, pooled from several time points, collected from a donor given antiretroviral therapy, either interrupted or continuous. Subset reported: naive CD4+ CD45RA+ CD45RO- T cells. The receptor set was obtained from a pool of human donors with HIV.

This clonotype was picked up many times. This chain uses TRBV29-1 with TRBJ2-7; maybe TRBD1 (5 bases). Germline lookup yields CDR1 SQVTM and CDR2 ANQGSEA. Trimming cost V 5 bases and J 1 base, with 12 bases left between them. This CDR3 spans 13 amino acids. The CDR3 here is CSVFQGWSYEQYF. The CDR3 DNA sequence: TGCAGCGTTTTCCAGGGATGGTCCTACGAGCAGTACTTC.

The DNA for the CDR3 is TGTGCCAGCAGCCGCAACGCCGGGACGGTATCACACGAGCAGTACTTC. The encoded protein is CASSRNAGTVSHEQYF. This chain connects TRBV9 to TRBJ2-7; the D call may be TRBD1 or TRBD2 (5 bases each). The germline V gene encodes CDR1 SGDLS and CDR2 YYNGEE. V lost 4 bases and J lost 5, with 22 bases in between. CDR3 length: 16 residues.

This clonotype was observed a handful of times. This chain links TRBV9 with TRBJ2-1; 11 bases fit TRBD2. Germline trimming cut 0 bases from V and 3 bases from J; bases unmatched to any gene: 14. Germline V gives CDR1 SGDLS, CDR2 YYNGEE. CDR3 length equals 20 residues. CDR3 nucleotide sequence: TGTGCCAGCAGCGTAGGAAAGGGGGGGGGACTAGCGGCTATCTACAATGAGCAGTTCTTC. This gives the protein CASSVGKGGGLAAIYNEQFF. The variable domain in full, with the rest retrieved from reference TRBV9 and TRBJ2-1, is DSGVTQTPKHLITATGQRVTLRCSPRSGDLSVYWYQQSLDQGLQFLIQYYNGEERAKGNILERFSAQQFPDLHSELNLSSLELGDSALYFCASSVGKGGGLAAIYNEQFFGPGTRLTVL.

This clonotype has a count of ten or more. The chain has TRBV11-2 and TRBJ2-5; D uncertain. CDR3 length equals 12 residues. Germline V gene sequence: CDR1 SGHAT, CDR2 FQNNGV. The V gene lost 5 bases and the J gene lost 5 bases, with 9 bases spanning the gap. The CDR3 coding sequence is TGTGCCAGCAGCCCCCTTCTTGAGACCCAGTACTTC. It is translated as CASSPLLETQYF.

This clonotype occurred many times. The chain uses TRBV7-2 and TRBJ2-5; tentatively, D is TRBD2 (5 bases). Trimming removed 1 base at V and 9 bases at J, with 21 bases between. The V gene's germline CDR1 is SGHTA and CDR2 FQGNSA. CDR3 length: 16 residues. In nucleotides, the CDR3 is TGTGCCAGCAGCTTAGAAGTGACTATCGGGGTCTCGGCCCAGTACTTC. It specifies CASSLEVTIGVSAQYF.

The rearrangement joins TRBV5-6 to TRBJ1-2; D is ambiguous. CDR1 is SGHDT, CDR2 YYEEEE, per germline. With 9 bases removed from V and 10 bases from J, the gap between germline ends came to 22 bases. This CDR3 region has 13 residues. CDR3: CATRYGDTGVYTF. CDR3 in DNA: TGTGCCACCCGCTACGGAGACACTGGAGTCTACACCTTC. The full variable domain, its missing parts supplied by reference TRBV5-6 and TRBJ1-2, is DAGVTQSPTHLIKTRGQQVTLRCSPKSGHDTVSWYQQALGQGPQFIFQYYEEEERQRGNFPDRFSGHQFPNYSSELNVNALLLGDSALYLCATRYGDTGVYTFGSGTRLTVV.

The chain employs TRBV7-2 and TRBJ2-5; 7 nucleotides match TRBD1. The CDR3 has 16 amino acids. Germline V CDR1 and CDR2: SGHTA, FQGNSA. V shed 4 bases and J 2 bases; nucleotides not matched to a gene: 10. The DNA of the CDR3 is TGTGCCAGCAGCTCGGCCGGGACAGTTCTTCAAGAGACCCAGTACTTC. The encoded protein is CASSSAGTVLQETQYF.

This clonotype was seen at least ten times. J is TRBJ2-7 and V is TRBV20-1; D might be TRBD1 or TRBD2, each matching 6 bases. The CDR3 totals 13 residues. V lost 3 bases, J lost 1 base, and 10 bases lay in between. CDR1 is DFQATT, CDR2 SNEGSKA, per germline (reference sequence). The CDR3 sequence is CSARKGGSYEQYF. Written as DNA, the CDR3 is TGCAGTGCTAGGAAAGGGGGGTCCTACGAGCAGTACTTC.

This clonotype came up many times. One end of the junction does not line up with germline, which may come from a read error. The rearrangement joins TRBV28 to TRBJ2-3; possibly TRBD1 for D (6 bases). CDR1 and CDR2 from the germline V gene are MDHEN and SYDVKM. The CDR3 covers 14 residues. The CDR3 protein is CASSLRGFAETLYF. CDR3 DNA sequence: TGTGCTAGCAGTTTAAGGGGGTTTGCAGAAACGCTGTATTTT.

V and J are TRBV29-1 and TRBJ1-5, with D possibly matching TRBD1 (5 bases). Trimming took off 6 bases at V and 3 bases at J, with 15 bases between the two ends. The CDR3 has 14 amino acids. Germline V gene lookup returns CDR1 SQVTM and CDR2 ANQGSEA. CDR3 bases: TGCAGCGTGGGGGACCGTCAAAACAATCAGCCCCAGCATTTT. Its protein is CSVGDRQNNQPQHF. The variable domain in full, completed from reference TRBV29-1 and TRBJ1-5, reads SAVISQKPSRDICQRGTSLTIQCQVDSQVTMMFWYRQQPGQSLTLIATANQGSEATYESGFVIDKFPISRPNLTFSTLTVSNMSPEDSSIYLCSVGDRQNNQPQHFGDGTRLSIL.

This clonotype showed up many times. The chain has TRBV29-1 and TRBJ1-5; 10 bases line up with TRBD1. This CDR3 has 14 residues. Germline CDR1 and CDR2: SQVTM and ANQGSEA. The CDR3 bases are TGCAGTGCTCGGACAGGGGGATATGGTCAGCCCCAGCATTTT. Its protein product is CSARTGGYGQPQHF.